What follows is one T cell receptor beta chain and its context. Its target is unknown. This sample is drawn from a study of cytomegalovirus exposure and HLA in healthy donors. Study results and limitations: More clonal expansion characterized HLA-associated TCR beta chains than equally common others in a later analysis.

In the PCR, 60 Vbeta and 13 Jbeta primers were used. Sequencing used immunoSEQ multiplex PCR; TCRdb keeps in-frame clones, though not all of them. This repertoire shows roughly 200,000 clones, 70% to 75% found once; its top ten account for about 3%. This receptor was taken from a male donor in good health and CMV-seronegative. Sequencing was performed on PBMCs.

CDR3 sequence (DNA): TGTGCCAGCAGCTCAATCGGACTGGGGGAGACCCAGTACTTC. Translated, it gives CASSSIGLGETQYF. The chain has TRBV7-7 and TRBJ2-5; possible D gene TRBD2, 5 bases. Germline V gene data show CDR1 as SSHAT and CDR2 as FNYEAQ (reference sequence). Trimming removed 4 bases from V and 5 bases from J, with 14 bases in between. The CDR3 totals 14 residues.